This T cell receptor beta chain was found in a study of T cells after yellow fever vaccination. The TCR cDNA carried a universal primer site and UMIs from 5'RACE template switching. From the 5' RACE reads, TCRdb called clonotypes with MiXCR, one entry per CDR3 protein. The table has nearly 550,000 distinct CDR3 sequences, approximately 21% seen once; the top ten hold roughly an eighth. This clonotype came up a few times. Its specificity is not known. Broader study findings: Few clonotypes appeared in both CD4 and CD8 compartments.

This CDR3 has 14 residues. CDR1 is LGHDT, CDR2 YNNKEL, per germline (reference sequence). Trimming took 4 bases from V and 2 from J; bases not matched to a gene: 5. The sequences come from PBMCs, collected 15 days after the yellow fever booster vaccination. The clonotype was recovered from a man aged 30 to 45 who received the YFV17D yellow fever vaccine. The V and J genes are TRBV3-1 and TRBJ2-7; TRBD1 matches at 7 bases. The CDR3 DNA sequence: TGTGCCAGCAGCCGAGGGACAGTAGCCTACGAGCAGTACTTC. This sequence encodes CASSRGTVAYEQYF.